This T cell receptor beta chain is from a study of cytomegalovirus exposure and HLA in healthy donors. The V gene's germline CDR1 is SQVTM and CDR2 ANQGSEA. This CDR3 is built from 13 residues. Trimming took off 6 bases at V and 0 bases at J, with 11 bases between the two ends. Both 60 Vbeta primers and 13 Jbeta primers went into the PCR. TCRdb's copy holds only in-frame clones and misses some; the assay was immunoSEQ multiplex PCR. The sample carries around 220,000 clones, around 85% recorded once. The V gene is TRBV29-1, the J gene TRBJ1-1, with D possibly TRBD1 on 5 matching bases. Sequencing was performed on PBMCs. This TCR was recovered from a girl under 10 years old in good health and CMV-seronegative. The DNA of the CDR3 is TGCAGCGTGTCGGGACTGATGAACACTGAAGCTTTCTTT. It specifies CSVSGLMNTEAFF.